These 17 T cell receptor beta chains were sequenced from one sample in a study of blood T cell repertoires in COVID-19. The data were produced by immunoSEQ multiplex PCR, yet TCRdb's version contains in-frame clones alone and is incomplete. The repertoire has 200,000 to 250,000 clones, 70% to 90% of them found once; the top ten carry 10% to 12%. The source material was PBMCs or T cells enriched from blood (not recorded which). The receptors stem from a man aged 30-40 years who had recovered from COVID-19.

A single count supports this clone. The V gene is TRBV10-3, the J gene TRBJ2-7; TRBD1 aligns across 9 bases. V gave up 7 bases and J gave up 2 bases; unmatched junction bases: 9. The CDR3 consists of 15 residues. The V gene's germline CDR1 is ENHRY and CDR2 SYGVKD. CDR3 sequence reads: CAINQPGQGTYEQYF. Here the CDR3 DNA reads TGTGCCATCAATCAGCCGGGACAGGGAACCTACGAGCAGTACTTC.

This clone was observed a handful of times. This chain connects TRBV5-1 to TRBJ1-3, with a possible D match to TRBD1 (5 bases). Trimming cost V 4 bases and J 0 bases, with 8 bases left between them. The germline V gene has CDR1 SGHRS and CDR2 YFSETQ. The CDR3 runs 14 residues. This CDR3 is CASSQDSSGNTIYF. The CDR3 DNA reads TGCGCCAGCAGCCAAGACAGCTCTGGAAACACCATATATTTT.

This rearrangement joins TRBV27 to TRBJ2-2; possibly TRBD1 for D (6 bases). This CDR3 region has 15 residues. V was clipped by 8 bases and J by 2 bases, with 15 bases between them. CDR1 is MNHEY and CDR2 is SMNVEV in the germline V gene (reference sequence). The chain's CDR3 is CASRRDRINTGELFF. In DNA, the CDR3 is TGTGCCAGCCGCCGAGACAGGATTAACACCGGGGAGCTGTTTTTT.

The chain employs TRBV15 and TRBJ1-2; 7 nucleotides align to TRBD1. The CDR3 is 16 residues long. Trimming took 7 bases from V and 5 from J; bases not matched to a gene: 16. Looked up from germline, CDR1 is LNHNV and CDR2 is YYDKDF (reference sequence). As DNA, the CDR3 is TGTGCCACCACCGGACTTGGGACAGAGAGAAAATATGGCTACACCTTC. This gives the protein CATTGLGTERKYGYTF.

The rearrangement joins TRBV5-1 to TRBJ1-4, with D uncertain. Trimming removed 0 bases from V and 8 bases from J, with 11 bases in between. CDR1 and CDR2 (germline): SGHRS, YFSETQ. The CDR3 sequence is 14 residues long. CDR3 in DNA: TGCGCCAGCAGCTTGGCGGGAGGAGGGGAAAAACTGTTTTTT. It yields the protein CASSLAGGGEKLFF.

The CDR3 is CASNTGWTGELFF. The CDR3 nucleotides are TGTGCCAGTAATACAGGGTGGACCGGGGAGCTGTTTTTT. The chain uses TRBV19 and TRBJ2-2; possible D gene TRBD1, 6 bases. The CDR3 is 13 amino acids. Germline CDR1 is LNHDA and CDR2 is SQIVND (reference sequence). The V and J ends lost 7 bases and 5 bases respectively, with 11 bases between them.

The chain links TRBV5-6 to TRBJ1-3; TRBD1 matches at 12 bases. J lost 3 bases, V lost 3 bases, and 4 bases had no gene match. Germline values: CDR1 SGHDT, CDR2 YYEEEE. This CDR3 is 16 amino acids long. CDR3 sequence (DNA): TGTGCCAGCAGCTACGGGGACAGGGGGCTTGGAAACACCATATATTTT. Its translation is CASSYGDRGLGNTIYF.

The J gene is TRBJ2-6, the V gene TRBV2; no reliable D call. V was cut by 5 bases and J by 0 bases, with 8 bases left in between. The germline V gene has CDR1 SNHLY and CDR2 FYNNEI. This CDR3 has 15 residues. Written as DNA, the CDR3 is TGTGCCAGCAGTACACTACTCTCTGGGGCCAACGTCCTGACTTTC. Protein: CASSTLLSGANVLTF.

The chain recombines TRBV10-3 with TRBJ1-3; 8 positions match TRBD1. V dropped 5 bases and J dropped 0; count of bases not matched to a gene: 0. CDR3 length equals 14 residues. The germline V gene has CDR1 ENHRY and CDR2 SYGVKD. CDR3 region: CAISTGGSGNTIYF. In nucleotides, the CDR3 is TGTGCCATCAGTACAGGGGGCTCTGGAAACACCATATATTTT.

This clone occurred once. J is TRBJ2-5 and V is TRBV14, with 11 bases identical to TRBD2. The CDR3 totals 18 residues. The germline V gene encodes CDR1 SGHDN and CDR2 FVKESK. The junction had 9 bases not matched to a gene; V was cut back by 0 bases and J by 3 bases. The CDR3 bases are TGTGCCAGCAGCCAAGATAAGGAGAGACTAGCGGGAAAAGAGACCCAGTACTTC. This codes for CASSQDKERLAGKETQYF.

The V and J genes are TRBV5-4 and TRBJ1-3; D unclear. Germline-derived CDR1 and CDR2 are SGHNT and YYREEE (reference sequence). This CDR3 has 16 residues. Trimming removed 4 bases at V and 0 bases at J, with 14 bases between. CDR3 bases: TGTGCCAGCAGCGCCGGTCGTCCAATCTCTGGAAACACCATATATTTT. Translation: CASSAGRPISGNTIYF.

In its sample, this clone was seen a few times. This rearrangement joins TRBV7-8 to TRBJ2-2; 7 bases are shared with TRBD2. The length of the CDR3 is 16 residues. The V and J ends lost 5 bases and 6 bases, in that order; junction bases with no gene match: 12. CDR1 and CDR2 from the germline V gene are SGHVS and FQNEAQ. The CDR3 here is CASSQNIERGPGELFF. In nucleotides, the CDR3 is TGTGCCAGCAGCCAAAATATAGAGCGGGGCCCCGGGGAGCTGTTTTTT.

CDR3 residues: CASSSHAGSGANVLTF. In DNA form, the CDR3 reads TGTGCCAGCAGTTCGCACGCAGGTTCTGGGGCCAACGTCCTGACTTTC. The chain combines TRBV28 with TRBJ2-6; D gene unclear. This CDR3 spans 16 amino acids. Germline loops: CDR1 MDHEN, CDR2 SYDVKM. V was pared by 4 bases and J by 1 base, with 11 bases between. The full variable domain, completed using reference TRBV28 and TRBJ2-6, is DVKVTQSSRYLVKRTGEKVFLECVQDMDHENMFWYRQDPGLGLRLIYFSYDVKMKEKGDIPEGYSVSREKKERFSLILESASTNQTSMYLCASSSHAGSGANVLTFGAGSRLTVL.

The chain is built from TRBV5-1 and TRBJ1-1; D perhaps matches TRBD1 (6 bases). Germline CDR1 SGHRS, CDR2 YFSETQ. Trimming took 0 bases from V and 1 from J, leaving 19 bases between them. The CDR3 is made up of 18 amino acids. CDR3 nucleotide sequence: TGCGCCAGCAGCTTGGCCTCGGGATTCGCCAGGGGGAACACTGAAGCTTTCTTT. Translated: CASSLASGFARGNTEAFF. Filled out from reference TRBV5-1 and TRBJ1-1, the complete variable domain reads KAGVTQTPRYLIKTRGQQVTLSCSPISGHRSVSWYQQTPGQGLQFLFEYFSETQRNKGNFPGRFSGRQFSNSRSEMNVSTLELGDSALYLCASSLASGFARGNTEAFFGQGTRLTVV.

About this clone itself: Germline is not matched at one junction end, which may reflect a read error. This sample also contains other DNA sequences that code for the same CDR3. The rearrangement joins TRBV2 to TRBJ2-7, with 10 bases identical to TRBD1. Germline V gives CDR1 SNHLY, CDR2 FYNNEI. The CDR3 is 14 amino acids. Here the CDR3 reads CASMKGQGWNEQYF. Here the CDR3 DNA reads TGTGCCAGCATGAAGGGACAGGGGTGGAACGAGCAATACTTC. Supplemented by reference TRBV2 and TRBJ2-7, the full variable domain reads EPEVTQTPSHQVTQMGQEVILRCVPISNHLYFYWYRQILGQKVEFLVSFYNNEISEKSEIFDDQFSVERPDGSNFTLKIRSTKLEDSAMYFCASMKGQGWNEQYFGPGTRLTVT.

The V and J genes are TRBV7-9 and TRBJ1-5; 7 bases agree with TRBD1. Germline loops: CDR1 SEHNR, CDR2 FQNEAQ (reference sequence). The CDR3 is made up of 15 amino acids. With V trimmed by 5 bases and J by 8 bases, 12 bases remained unmatched. CDR3 in amino acids: CASSPGQASREPQHF. CDR3 nucleotide sequence: TGTGCCAGCAGCCCCGGACAGGCGAGCCGGGAGCCCCAGCATTTT.

V gene TRBV6-4 combines with J gene TRBJ1-2; the match to TRBD1 covers 7 bases. In germline, CDR1 is MRHNA, CDR2 SNTAGT. V shed 6 bases, J shed 7 bases, and the junction held 8 bases outside the gene matches. This CDR3 has 13 residues. The CDR3 protein is CASRRDREGGYTF. The CDR3 DNA reads TGTGCCAGCAGAAGAGACAGGGAAGGTGGCTACACCTTC.